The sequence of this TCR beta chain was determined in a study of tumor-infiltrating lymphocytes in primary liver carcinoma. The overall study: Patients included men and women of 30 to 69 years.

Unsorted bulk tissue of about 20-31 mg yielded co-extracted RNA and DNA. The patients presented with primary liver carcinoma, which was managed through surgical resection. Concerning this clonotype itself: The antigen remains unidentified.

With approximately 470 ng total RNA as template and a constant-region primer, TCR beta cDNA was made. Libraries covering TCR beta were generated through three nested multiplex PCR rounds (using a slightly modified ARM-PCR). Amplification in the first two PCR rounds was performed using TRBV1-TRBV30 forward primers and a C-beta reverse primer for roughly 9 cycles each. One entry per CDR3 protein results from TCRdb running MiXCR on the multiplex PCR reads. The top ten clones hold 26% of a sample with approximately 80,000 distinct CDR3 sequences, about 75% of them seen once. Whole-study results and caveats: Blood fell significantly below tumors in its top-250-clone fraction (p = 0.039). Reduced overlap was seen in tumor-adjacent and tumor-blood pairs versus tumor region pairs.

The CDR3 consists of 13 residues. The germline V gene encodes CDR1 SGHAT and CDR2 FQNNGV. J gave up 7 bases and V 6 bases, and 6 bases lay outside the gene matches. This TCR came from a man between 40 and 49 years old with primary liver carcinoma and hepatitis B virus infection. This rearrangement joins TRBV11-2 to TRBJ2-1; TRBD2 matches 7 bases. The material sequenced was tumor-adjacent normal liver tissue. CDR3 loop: CASSTDGGNEQFF. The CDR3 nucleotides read TGTGCCAGCAGTACGGACGGGGGGAATGAGCAGTTCTTC.